This T cell receptor beta chain was retrieved from a study of blood T cell repertoires in COVID-19. Study context: Samples taken during acute and convalescent COVID-19 were collected in the United States, Italy and Spain. The analysed material was cDNA or gDNA that came from T cells, B-cell-depleted T cells, or PBMCs.

This CDR3 is 16 amino acids long. The V and J ends lost 1 base and 2 bases, in that order; junction bases with no gene match: 5. Looked up from germline, CDR1 is SGHKS and CDR2 is YYEKEE (reference sequence). Authors' methods: For nucleated cells, counts were estimated from reference gene primer amplification. Method: immunoSEQ multiplex PCR; TCRdb's copy keeps in-frame clones and lacks some. From that table come the V and J calls and clone size; the DNA was used to work out D and trimming. The profile shows roughly 410,000 clones, around 90% of them singletons. This TCR was sampled from a man aged 40-49 years with acute or convalescent COVID-19. The material sequenced was peripheral blood. The chain joins TRBV5-5 to TRBJ1-5; TRBD1 matches 8 bases. The CDR3 reads CASSLLQTGGNQPQHF. CDR3 coding DNA: TGTGCCAGCAGCTTGCTTCAGACAGGGGGCAATCAGCCCCAGCATTTT.